Listed below are T cell receptor beta chains from one sample, sequenced in a study of cytomegalovirus exposure and HLA in healthy donors. This table comes from immunoSEQ multiplex PCR, and its TCRdb copy is limited to in-frame clones, with some not included. This sample carries roughly 120,000 clones, approximately 9.4% of them seen once, and the ten largest clones take less than 4%. The specimen was PBMCs. The receptors here all came from a man younger than 40 in good health and CMV-seronegative. CDR3s include the opening cysteine and the closing phenylalanine or tryptophan. D genes are given only for firm matches. The listing skips clone size in some rows; elsewhere it reads once, few, many or a size class.

- | TRBJ1-6 | TRBV18 | - | CASSPMSLSDSPLHF | TGTGCCAGCTCACCCATGAGTCTCTCGGATTCACCCCTCCACTTT
few | TRBJ1-5 | TRBV28 | TRBD1 | CASSGTVSNQPQHF | TGTGCCAGCAGCGGGACAGTGAGCAATCAGCCCCAGCATTTT
- | TRBJ2-3 | TRBV9 | - | CASSDPLWPDTQYF | TGTGCCAGCAGCGATCCCCTCTGGCCAGATACGCAGTATTTT
few | TRBJ2-4 | TRBV9 | - | CASSVAPSSENIQYF | TGTGCCAGCAGCGTAGCCCCGTCCTCCGAAAACATTCAGTACTTC
few | TRBJ1-1 | TRBV10-3 | - | CAISVEGWTEAFF | TGTGCCATCAGTGTCGAGGGCTGGACTGAAGCTTTCTTT
few | TRBJ1-4 | TRBV2 | - | CASGRGGVGEKLFF | TGTGCCAGCGGACGGGGGGGAGTTGGGGAAAAACTGTTTTTT
few | TRBJ2-7 | TRBV29-1 | - | CSVEETYLGGEQYF | TGCAGCGTTGAAGAAACGTATCTAGGGGGCGAGCAGTACTTC
- | TRBJ2-3 | TRBV30 | - | CAWTPVWGPITDTQYF | TGTGCCTGGACCCCGGTGTGGGGCCCCATCACAGATACGCAGTATTTT
- | TRBJ2-3 | TRBV4-1 | - | CASSQAGVTDTQYF | TGCGCCAGCAGCCAAGCGGGTGTCACAGATACGCAGTATTTT
few | TRBJ2-3 | TRBV30 | TRBD1 | CAWGQGAWDTQYF | TGTGCCTGGGGGCAGGGGGCATGGGATACGCAGTATTTT
few | TRBJ1-5 | TRBV4-3 | TRBD1 | CASSPAGGDQPQHF | TGCGCCAGCAGCCCGGCAGGGGGAGATCAGCCCCAGCATTTT
- | TRBJ1-4 | TRBV9 | TRBD1 | CASSVGPLTGTREKLFF | TGTGCCAGCAGCGTAGGGCCCCTGACAGGGACGAGAGAAAAACTGTTTTTT
few | TRBJ1-1 | TRBV4-3 | TRBD1 | CASSQYRGNTEAFF | TGCGCCAGCAGCCAATACAGGGGGAACACTGAAGCTTTCTTT
few | TRBJ1-5 | TRBV10-3 | - | CATTDGSYSNQPQNF | TGTGCCACGACAGATGGGTCTTATAGCAATCAGCCCCAGAATTTT
few | TRBJ2-7 | TRBV5-6 | TRBD2 | CASSSSGRSSYEQYF | TGTGCCAGCAGCTCAAGCGGGAGGAGCTCCTACGAGCAGTACTTC
few | TRBJ2-3 | TRBV2 | TRBD1 | CASRVRTGDSDTQYF | TGTGCCAGCAGGGTACGGACAGGGGATTCAGATACGCAGTATTTT
few | TRBJ2-7 | TRBV6-1 | TRBD1 | CASSEIDRVGYEQYF | TGTGCCAGCAGTGAGATTGACAGGGTTGGCTACGAGCAGTACTTC
- | TRBJ1-4 | TRBV6-5 | TRBD1 | CASRRGQGFNEKLFF | TGTGCCAGCAGACGAGGACAGGGATTTAATGAAAAACTGTTTTTT
few | TRBJ2-1 | TRBV19 | - | CASSQTRIEQFF | TGTGCCAGTAGTCAGACGAGGATTGAGCAGTTCTTC
few | TRBJ2-7 | TRBV19 | TRBD1 | CASSLRDRLSYEQYF | TGTGCCAGTAGTCTGCGGGACAGGCTCTCCTACGAGCAGTACTTC
- | TRBJ2-7 | TRBV5-1 | TRBD2 | CASRGLAGSDEQYF | TGCGCCAGCAGGGGTCTAGCGGGGTCTGACGAGCAGTACTTC
- | TRBJ2-7 | TRBV2 | - | CASSPTGRSEQYF | TGTGCCAGCAGTCCCACGGGGAGGAGCGAGCAGTACTTC
few | TRBJ1-5 | TRBV7-9 | - | CASSAGSIGQPQHF | TGTGCCAGCAGCGCAGGTAGTATTGGTCAGCCCCAGCATTTT
- | TRBJ1-5 | TRBV19 | - | CASSIFSSNQPQHF | TGTGCCAGTAGTATATTCTCGAGCAATCAGCCCCAGCATTTT
few | TRBJ2-5 | TRBV29-1 | TRBD1 | CSVHRGLQETQYF | TGCAGCGTCCACAGGGGCCTTCAGGAGACCCAGTACTTC
- | TRBJ1-1 | TRBV6-1 | - | CASSKIGGLEAFF | TGTGCCAGCAGCAAAATCGGGGGGCTTGAAGCTTTCTTT
- | TRBJ1-2 | TRBV7-9 | - | CASNTGLDYGYTF | TGTGCCAGCAACACAGGGTTGGACTATGGCTACACCTTC
- | TRBJ1-2 | TRBV6-4 | TRBD1 | CASPKWGQTYGYTF | TGTGCCAGCCCCAAATGGGGACAGACCTATGGCTACACCTTC
few | TRBJ1-3 | TRBV30 | TRBD1 | CAWTGGLSGNTIYF | TGTGCCTGGACAGGGGGGCTCTCTGGAAACACCATATATTTT
few | TRBJ1-5 | TRBV28 | TRBD1 | CASSLWTGENNQPQHF | TGTGCCAGCAGTTTATGGACAGGGGAGAACAATCAGCCCCAGCATTTT
- | TRBJ2-7 | TRBV19 | - | CASSILMDSEQYF | TGTGCCAGTAGTATTTTGATGGACAGCGAGCAGTACTTC
few | TRBJ1-1 | TRBV5-4 | - | CASSLLTGSATEAFF | TGTGCCAGCAGCTTGTTGACAGGATCAGCCACTGAAGCTTTCTTT
- | TRBJ1-5 | TRBV18 | TRBD1 | CASSPQGAKQPQHF | TGTGCCAGCTCACCACAGGGGGCGAAGCAGCCCCAGCATTTT
few | TRBJ1-2 | TRBV6-6 | TRBD1 | CASTSVTDRGGYTF | TGTGCCAGCACTTCTGTTACGGACAGGGGTGGCTACACCTTC
- | TRBJ1-4 | TRBV7-9 | TRBD1 | CASSLAASGGSNEKLFF | TGTGCCAGCAGCTTAGCGGCTTCAGGGGGCTCTAATGAAAAACTGTTTTTT
- | TRBJ2-7 | TRBV7-8 | TRBD1 | CASSLDRVYEQYF | TGTGCCAGCAGCCTCGACAGGGTTTACGAGCAGTACTTC
few | TRBJ1-1 | TRBV7-6 | - | CASSLQGWNTEAFF | TGTGCCAGCAGCTTACAGGGGTGGAACACTGAAGCTTTCTTT
- | TRBJ2-5 | TRBV2 | - | CASSDRETQYF | TGTGCCAGCAGTGATCGAGAGACCCAGTACTTC
- | TRBJ1-2 | TRBV6-1 | - | CASSEARGAHGYTF | TGTGCCAGCAGTGAAGCGCGGGGGGCCCATGGCTACACCTTC
few | TRBJ2-7 | TRBV9 | - | CASSPTPGYEQYF | TGTGCCAGCAGCCCAACCCCGGGGTACGAGCAGTACTTC
few | TRBJ1-5 | TRBV5-5 | TRBD1 | CASSPGQGAGQPQHF | TGTGCCAGCAGCCCCGGACAGGGGGCAGGTCAGCCCCAGCATTTT
few | TRBJ2-7 | TRBV6-1 | - | CASVFRQGHEQYF | TGTGCCAGCGTTTTCCGTCAGGGCCACGAGCAGTACTTC
- | TRBJ1-4 | TRBV19 | - | CATRERNGMTNEKLFF | TGTGCCACAAGGGAGCGCAATGGGATGACAAATGAAAAACTGTTTTTT
- | TRBJ1-6 | TRBV19 | - | CASSPGLGQTPNSPLHF | TGTGCCAGTAGTCCTGGTTTGGGCCAGACCCCCAATTCACCCCTCCACTTT
- | TRBJ2-7 | TRBV5-4 | TRBD2 | CASSWTSGRAYEQYF | TGTGCCAGCAGCTGGACTAGCGGGAGGGCCTACGAGCAGTACTTC
- | TRBJ1-4 | TRBV27 | - | CASSLRANEKLFF | TGTGCCAGCAGTTTGAGAGCTAATGAAAAACTGTTTTTT
few | TRBJ2-5 | TRBV4-1 | - | CASSQGPTGGVETQYF | TGCGCCAGCAGCCAAGGGCCCACAGGGGGGGTAGAGACCCAGTACTTC
- | TRBJ2-1 | TRBV5-6 | - | CASSLALGLEGFNEQFF | TGTGCCAGCAGCTTGGCGCTAGGGCTAGAGGGTTTCAATGAGCAGTTCTTC
- | TRBJ2-3 | TRBV27 | TRBD2 | CASSQIAGPRNTQYF | TGTGCCAGCAGTCAAATAGCGGGGCCCAGGAATACGCAGTATTTT
- | TRBJ1-5 | TRBV28 | - | CASSPDRLVGPQHF | TGTGCCAGCAGTCCCGACAGACTTGTCGGGCCCCAGCATTTT
- | TRBJ1-4 | TRBV6-1 | - | CASSERGPTNEKLFF | TGTGCCAGCAGTGAGCGGGGACCCACTAATGAAAAACTGTTTTTT
few | TRBJ2-2 | TRBV7-9 | TRBD1 | CATGQGTGELFF | TGTGCCACCGGACAGGGTACCGGGGAGCTGTTTTTT
- | TRBJ2-7 | TRBV10-1 | - | CASSETPSSEQYF | TGCGCCAGCAGTGAGACCCCGAGTAGCGAGCAGTACTTC
few | TRBJ1-1 | TRBV5-4 | - | CASSLAGGGSWTEAFF | TGTGCCAGCAGCTTGGCAGGTGGGGGCAGTTGGACTGAAGCTTTCTTT
- | TRBJ2-7 | TRBV6-5 | TRBD2 | CASSYSTGGVHEQYF | TGTGCCAGCAGTTACTCGACCGGGGGGGTCCACGAGCAGTACTTC
- | TRBJ2-7 | TRBV10-1 | TRBD2 | CASSESLGGQLEQYF | TGCGCCAGCAGTGAGTCTTTGGGAGGGCAGCTTGAGCAGTACTTC
- | TRBJ1-4 | TRBV9 | - | CASSTGAGNEKLFF | TGTGCCAGCAGCACCGGTGCAGGGAACGAAAAACTGTTTTTT